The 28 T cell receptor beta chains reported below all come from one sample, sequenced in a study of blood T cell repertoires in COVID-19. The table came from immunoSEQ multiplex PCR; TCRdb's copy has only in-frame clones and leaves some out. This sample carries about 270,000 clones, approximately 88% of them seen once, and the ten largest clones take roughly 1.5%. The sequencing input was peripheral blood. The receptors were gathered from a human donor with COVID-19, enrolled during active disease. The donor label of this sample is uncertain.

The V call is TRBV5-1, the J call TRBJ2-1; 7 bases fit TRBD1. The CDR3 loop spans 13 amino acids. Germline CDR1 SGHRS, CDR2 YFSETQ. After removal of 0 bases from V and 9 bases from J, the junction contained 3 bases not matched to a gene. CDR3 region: CASSLEGAGEQFF. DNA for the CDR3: TGCGCCAGCAGCTTGGAGGGGGCTGGTGAGCAGTTCTTC.

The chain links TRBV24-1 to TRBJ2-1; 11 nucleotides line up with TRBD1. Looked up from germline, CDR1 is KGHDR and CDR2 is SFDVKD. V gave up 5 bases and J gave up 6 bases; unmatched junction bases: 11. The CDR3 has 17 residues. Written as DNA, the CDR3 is TGTGCCACCAGTGGAGGTAGCGGGACAGGGGGGTTCAATGAGCAGTTCTTC. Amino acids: CATSGGSGTGGFNEQFF.

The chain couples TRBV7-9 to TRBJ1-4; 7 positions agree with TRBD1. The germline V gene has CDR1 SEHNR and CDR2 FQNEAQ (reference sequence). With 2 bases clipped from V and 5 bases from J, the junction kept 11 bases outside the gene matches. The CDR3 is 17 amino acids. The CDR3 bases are TGTGCCAGCAGCTTAAGGGCCCCGAGGGGGCAGAATGAAAAACTGTTTTTT. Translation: CASSLRAPRGQNEKLFF.

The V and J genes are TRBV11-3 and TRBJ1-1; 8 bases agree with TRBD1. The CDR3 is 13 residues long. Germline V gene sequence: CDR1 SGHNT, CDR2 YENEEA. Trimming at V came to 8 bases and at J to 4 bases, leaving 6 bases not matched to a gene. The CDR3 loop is CASQGAGGTEAFF. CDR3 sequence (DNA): TGTGCCAGCCAGGGGGCCGGGGGCACTGAAGCTTTCTTT.

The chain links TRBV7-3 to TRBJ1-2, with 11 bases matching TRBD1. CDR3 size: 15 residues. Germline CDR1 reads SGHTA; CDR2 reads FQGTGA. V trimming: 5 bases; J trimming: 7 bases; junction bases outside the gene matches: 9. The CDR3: CASSIPGQGDVGYTF. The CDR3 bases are TGTGCCAGCAGCATACCGGGACAGGGGGATGTTGGCTACACCTTC.

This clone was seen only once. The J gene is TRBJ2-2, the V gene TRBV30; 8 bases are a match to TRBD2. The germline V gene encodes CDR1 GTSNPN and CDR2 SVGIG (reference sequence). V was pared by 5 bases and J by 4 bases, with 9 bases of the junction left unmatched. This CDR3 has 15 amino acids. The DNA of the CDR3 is TGTGCCTGGTTAAGCGGGAGCATCTTCACCGGGGAGCTGTTTTTT. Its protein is CAWLSGSIFTGELFF.

The CDR3 coding sequence is TGTGCCAGCAGTCGCCGACGCGGGCCCTCCAGGGGGAATGAGCAGTTCTTC. Translated: CASSRRRGPSRGNEQFF. V is TRBV28 and J is TRBJ2-1, with 7 bases aligning to TRBD1. Germline V gene sequence: CDR1 MDHEN, CDR2 SYDVKM. V dropped 5 bases and J dropped 7; count of bases not matched to a gene: 17. The CDR3 totals 17 residues.

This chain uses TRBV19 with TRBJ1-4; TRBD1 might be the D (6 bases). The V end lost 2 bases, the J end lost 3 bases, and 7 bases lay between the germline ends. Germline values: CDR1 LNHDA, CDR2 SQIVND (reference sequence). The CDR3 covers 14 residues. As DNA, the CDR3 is TGTGCCAGTAGTATACCAGGGGCTAATGAAAAACTGTTTTTT. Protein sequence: CASSIPGANEKLFF.

The CDR3 here is CASTKLAGPQSGYNEQFF. The DNA for the CDR3 is TGTGCCAGTACCAAACTAGCGGGACCCCAATCAGGGTACAATGAGCAGTTCTTC. V is TRBV19 and J is TRBJ2-1, with TRBD2 identical over 10 bases. V lost 7 bases, J lost 4 bases, and 16 bases stayed unmatched. CDR1 is LNHDA and CDR2 is SQIVND in the germline V gene (reference sequence). This CDR3 region has 18 residues.

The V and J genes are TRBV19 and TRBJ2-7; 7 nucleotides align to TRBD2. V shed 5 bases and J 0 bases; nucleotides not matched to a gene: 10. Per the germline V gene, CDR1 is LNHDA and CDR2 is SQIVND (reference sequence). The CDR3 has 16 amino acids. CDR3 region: CASSPRASGNSYEQYF. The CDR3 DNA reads TGTGCCAGTAGTCCCAGGGCAAGCGGGAACTCCTACGAGCAGTACTTC.

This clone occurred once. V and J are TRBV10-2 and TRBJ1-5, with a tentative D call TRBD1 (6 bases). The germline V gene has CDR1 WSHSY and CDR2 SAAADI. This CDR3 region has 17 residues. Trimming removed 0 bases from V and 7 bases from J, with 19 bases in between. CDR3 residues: CASSESKGPGHGQPQHF. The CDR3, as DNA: TGCGCCAGCAGTGAGTCGAAAGGGCCGGGACACGGGCAGCCCCAGCATTTT.

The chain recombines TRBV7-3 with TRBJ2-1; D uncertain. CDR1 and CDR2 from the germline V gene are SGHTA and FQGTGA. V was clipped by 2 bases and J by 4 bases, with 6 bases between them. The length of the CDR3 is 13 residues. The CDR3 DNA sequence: TGTGCCAGCAGCTTACGAGCATACAATGAGCAGTTCTTC. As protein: CASSLRAYNEQFF. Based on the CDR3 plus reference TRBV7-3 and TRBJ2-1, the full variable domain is GAGVSQTPSNKVTEKGKYVELRCDPISGHTALYWYRQSLGQGPEFLIYFQGTGAADDSGLPNDRFFAVRPEGSVSTLKIQRTERGDSAVYLCASSLRAYNEQFFGPGTRLTVL.

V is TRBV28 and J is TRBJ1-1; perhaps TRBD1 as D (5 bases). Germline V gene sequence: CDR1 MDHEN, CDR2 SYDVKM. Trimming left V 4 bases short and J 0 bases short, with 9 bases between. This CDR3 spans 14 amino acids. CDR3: CASSSAGLNTEAFF. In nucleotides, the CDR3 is TGTGCCAGCAGTTCAGCAGGGTTGAACACTGAAGCTTTCTTT.

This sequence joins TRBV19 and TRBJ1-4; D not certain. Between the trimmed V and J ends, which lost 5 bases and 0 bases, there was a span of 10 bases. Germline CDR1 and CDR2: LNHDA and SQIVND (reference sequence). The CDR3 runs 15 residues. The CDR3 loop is CASSLASATNEKLFF. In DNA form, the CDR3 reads TGTGCCAGTAGTCTAGCCAGCGCAACTAATGAAAAACTGTTTTTT.

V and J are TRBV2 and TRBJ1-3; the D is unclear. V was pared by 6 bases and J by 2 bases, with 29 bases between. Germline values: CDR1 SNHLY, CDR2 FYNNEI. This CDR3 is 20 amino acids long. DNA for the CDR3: TGTGCCAGCAGGCCCACCCCGAGAACAAACCCCCAAGGAGCTGGAAACACCATATATTTT. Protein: CASRPTPRTNPQGAGNTIYF.

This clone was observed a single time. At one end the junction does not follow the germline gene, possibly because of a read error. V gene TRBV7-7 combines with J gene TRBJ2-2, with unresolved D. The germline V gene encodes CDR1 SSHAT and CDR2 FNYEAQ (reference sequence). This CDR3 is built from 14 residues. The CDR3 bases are TGTGCTAGCAGCCAGGAACTCAACACCGGGGAGCTGTTTTTT. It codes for CASSQELNTGELFF.

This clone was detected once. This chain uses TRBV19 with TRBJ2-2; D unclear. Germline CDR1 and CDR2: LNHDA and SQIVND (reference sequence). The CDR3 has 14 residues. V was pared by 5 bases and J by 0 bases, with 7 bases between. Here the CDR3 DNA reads TGTGCCAGTAGTTCAGCGTCGAACACCGGGGAGCTGTTTTTT. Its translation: CASSSASNTGELFF.

DNA for the CDR3: TGTGCCTGGAGACCCCCTCCGCACAGTTCCGCTAACAATGAGCAGTTCTTC. Translation: CAWRPPPHSSANNEQFF. The rearrangement joins TRBV30 to TRBJ2-1, with D unresolved. With 3 bases removed from V and 5 bases from J, the gap between germline ends came to 23 bases. The CDR3 spans 17 residues. Germline values: CDR1 GTSNPN, CDR2 SVGIG (reference sequence).

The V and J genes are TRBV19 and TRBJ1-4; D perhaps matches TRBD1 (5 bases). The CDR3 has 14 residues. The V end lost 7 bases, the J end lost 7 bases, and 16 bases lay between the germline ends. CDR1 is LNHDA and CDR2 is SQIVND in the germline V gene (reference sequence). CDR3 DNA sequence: TGTGCCAGTATGGCAGGGCGTTTCAGTGAAAAACTGTTTTTT. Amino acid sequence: CASMAGRFSEKLFF.

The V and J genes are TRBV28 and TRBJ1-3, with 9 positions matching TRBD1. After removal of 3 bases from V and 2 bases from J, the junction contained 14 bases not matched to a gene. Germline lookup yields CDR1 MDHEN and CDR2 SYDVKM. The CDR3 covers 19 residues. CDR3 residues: CASSLLSGQGRGPGNTIYF. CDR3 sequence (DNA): TGTGCCAGCAGTTTGCTCTCGGGACAGGGAAGGGGTCCTGGAAACACCATATATTTT.

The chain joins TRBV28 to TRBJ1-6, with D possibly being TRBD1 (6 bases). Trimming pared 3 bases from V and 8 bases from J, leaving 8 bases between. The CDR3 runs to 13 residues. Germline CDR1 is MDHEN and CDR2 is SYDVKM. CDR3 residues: CASSFRGDSPLHF. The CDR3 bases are TGTGCCAGCAGTTTCAGGGGAGATTCACCCCTCCACTTT.

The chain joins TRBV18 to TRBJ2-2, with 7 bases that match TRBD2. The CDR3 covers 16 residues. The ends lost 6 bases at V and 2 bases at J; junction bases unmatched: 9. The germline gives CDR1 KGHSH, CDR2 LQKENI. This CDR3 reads CASSQAASGNTGELFF. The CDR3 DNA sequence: TGTGCCAGCTCCCAGGCGGCTAGCGGAAACACCGGGGAGCTGTTTTTT.

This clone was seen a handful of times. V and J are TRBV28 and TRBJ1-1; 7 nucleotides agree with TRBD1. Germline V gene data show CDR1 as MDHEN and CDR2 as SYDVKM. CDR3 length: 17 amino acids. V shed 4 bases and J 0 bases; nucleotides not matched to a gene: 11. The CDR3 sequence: CASSSDRAPSMNTEAFF. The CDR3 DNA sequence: TGTGCCAGCAGTTCAGACAGGGCTCCCTCGATGAACACTGAAGCTTTCTTT.

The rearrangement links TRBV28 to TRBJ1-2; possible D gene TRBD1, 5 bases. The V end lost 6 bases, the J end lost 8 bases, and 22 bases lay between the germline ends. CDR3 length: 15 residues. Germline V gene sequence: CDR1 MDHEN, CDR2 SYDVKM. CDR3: CASSPPRTPKGGYTF. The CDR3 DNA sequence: TGTGCCAGCAGCCCCCCAAGGACACCAAAGGGGGGCTACACCTTC.

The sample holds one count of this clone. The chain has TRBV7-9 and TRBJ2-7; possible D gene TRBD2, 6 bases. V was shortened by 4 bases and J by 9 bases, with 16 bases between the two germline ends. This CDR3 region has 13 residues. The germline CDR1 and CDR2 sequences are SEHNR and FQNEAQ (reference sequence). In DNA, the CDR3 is TGTGCCAGCAGCTCCGAAATACTAGCAAGGCAGTACTTC. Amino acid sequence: CASSSEILARQYF. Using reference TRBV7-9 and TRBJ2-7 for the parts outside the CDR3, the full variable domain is DTGVSQNPRHKITKRGQNVTFRCDPISEHNRLYWYRQTLGQGPEFLTYFQNEAQLEKSRLLSDRFSAERPKGSFSTLEIQRTEQGDSAMYLCASSSEILARQYFGPGTRLTVT.

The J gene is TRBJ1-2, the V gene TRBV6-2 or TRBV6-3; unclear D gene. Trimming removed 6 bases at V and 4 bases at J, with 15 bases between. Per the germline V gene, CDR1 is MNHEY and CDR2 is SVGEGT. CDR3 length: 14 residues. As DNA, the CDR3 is TGTGCCAGCAGCCCCCAGGCAGCTTCCTATGGCTACACCTTC. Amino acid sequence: CASSPQAASYGYTF.

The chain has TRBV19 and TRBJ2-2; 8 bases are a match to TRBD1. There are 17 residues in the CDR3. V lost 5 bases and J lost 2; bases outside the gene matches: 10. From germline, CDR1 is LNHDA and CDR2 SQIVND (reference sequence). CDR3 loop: CASSPTRTGSNTGELFF. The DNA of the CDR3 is TGTGCCAGTAGTCCGACCCGGACAGGGTCAAACACCGGGGAGCTGTTTTTT.

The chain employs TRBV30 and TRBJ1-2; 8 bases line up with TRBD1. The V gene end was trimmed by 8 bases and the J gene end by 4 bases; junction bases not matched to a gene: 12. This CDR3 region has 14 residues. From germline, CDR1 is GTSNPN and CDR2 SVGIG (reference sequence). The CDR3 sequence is CAGTVDRVAYGYTF. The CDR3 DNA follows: TGTGCCGGAACTGTGGACAGGGTGGCCTATGGCTACACCTTC.